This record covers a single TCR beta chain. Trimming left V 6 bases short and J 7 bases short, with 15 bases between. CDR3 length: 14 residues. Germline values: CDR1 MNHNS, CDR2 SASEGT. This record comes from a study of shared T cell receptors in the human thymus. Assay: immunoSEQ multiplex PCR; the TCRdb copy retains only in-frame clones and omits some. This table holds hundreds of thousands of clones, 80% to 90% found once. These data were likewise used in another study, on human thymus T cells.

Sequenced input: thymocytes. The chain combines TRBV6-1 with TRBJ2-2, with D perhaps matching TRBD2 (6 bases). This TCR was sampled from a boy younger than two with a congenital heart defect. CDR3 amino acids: CASSTGLLGGELFF. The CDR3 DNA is TGTGCCAGCAGCACGGGACTCCTGGGCGGGGAGCTGTTTTTT.